This T cell receptor beta chain was captured in a study of T-cell memory formation after mild COVID-19. As for the study in general: Clusters were largely donor specific.

For this clonotype: Its cognate antigen is unknown.

This CDR3 is 12 amino acids long. The germline V gene has CDR1 SQVTM and CDR2 ANQGSEA. Trimming removed 7 bases from V and 7 bases from J; junction bases left unmatched: 10. With constant-segment primers, 5'RACE yielded cDNA libraries of TCR alpha and TCR beta that carried sample barcodes and UMIs. From the 5' RACE reads, TCRdb called clonotypes with MiXCR, one entry per CDR3 protein. The table has a few hundred thousand distinct CDR3 sequences, around 28% seen once. Findings of the study overall: While clones contracting from day 15 to 85 were balanced between CD4 and CD8, later expanders leaned CD4+. CD8+ contracting clones occupied EMRA, while CD4+ ones occupied mainly CM and EM.

The receptor's source is an adult woman who had mild COVID-19 (a few samples of this study predate the infection). Cell type and time point are not known. This chain joins TRBV29-1 and TRBJ2-7; 7 positions agree with TRBD2. Material for sequencing was PBMCs or a T cell subset sorted from them (not recorded which). CDR3 amino acids: CSAGSSGGEQYF. The CDR3 nucleotides are TGCAGCGCAGGCTCATCGGGGGGTGAGCAGTACTTC.